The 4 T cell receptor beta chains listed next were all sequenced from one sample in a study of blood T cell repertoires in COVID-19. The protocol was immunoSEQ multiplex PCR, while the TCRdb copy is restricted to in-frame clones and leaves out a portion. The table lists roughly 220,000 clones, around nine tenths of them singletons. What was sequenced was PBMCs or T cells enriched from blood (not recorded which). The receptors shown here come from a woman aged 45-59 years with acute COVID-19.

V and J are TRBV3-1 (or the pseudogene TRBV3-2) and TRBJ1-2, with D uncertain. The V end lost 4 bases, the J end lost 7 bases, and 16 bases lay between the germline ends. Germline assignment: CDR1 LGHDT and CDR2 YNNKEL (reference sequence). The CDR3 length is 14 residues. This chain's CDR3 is CASSPPGGSGGYTF. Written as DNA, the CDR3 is TGTGCCAGCAGCCCCCCCGGAGGCTCGGGTGGCTACACCTTC.

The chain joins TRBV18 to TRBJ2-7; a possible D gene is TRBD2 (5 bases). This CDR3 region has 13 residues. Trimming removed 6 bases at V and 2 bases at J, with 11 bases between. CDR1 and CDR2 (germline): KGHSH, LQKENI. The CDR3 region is CASSVDFTYEQYF. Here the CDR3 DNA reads TGTGCCAGCTCCGTGGACTTCACCTACGAGCAGTACTTC.

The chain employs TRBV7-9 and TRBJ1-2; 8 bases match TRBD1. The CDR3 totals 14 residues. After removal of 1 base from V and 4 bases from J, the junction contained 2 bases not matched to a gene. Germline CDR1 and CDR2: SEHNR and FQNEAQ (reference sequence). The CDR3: CASSLGQGFYGYTF. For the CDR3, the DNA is TGTGCCAGCAGCTTAGGACAGGGGTTCTATGGCTACACCTTC.

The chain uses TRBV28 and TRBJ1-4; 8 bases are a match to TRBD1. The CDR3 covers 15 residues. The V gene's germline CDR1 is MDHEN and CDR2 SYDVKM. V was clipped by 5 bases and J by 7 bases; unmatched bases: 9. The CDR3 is CASSSGQGRGEKLFF. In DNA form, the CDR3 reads TGTGCCAGCAGTAGCGGACAGGGACGAGGTGAAAAACTGTTTTTT.